A selection of T cell receptor beta chains follows, all from one sample in a study of T cell clones after liver transplantation. TCRdb keeps only in-frame clones here, not all; method: immunoSEQ multiplex PCR. This sample has some 15,000 clones, with roughly 85% found just once. The sample consisted of CD8+ T cells from blood, taken approximately 43 months after liver transplant. These receptors originate from a human patient who received a liver transplant. The graft donor may have given rise to some T cells. CDR3s leave out the opening cysteine and the closing phenylalanine or tryptophan. Each record gives: CDR3 protein, V gene.

CDR3: ASSPQGISNQPQH; V: TRBV7-2
CDR3: ASSASQGYGYT; V: TRBV6-5
CDR3: ASSQGLALAYEQY; V: TRBV11-2
CDR3: AWSGAGGYTGELF; V: TRBV30
CDR3: ASSMSQLNEAF; V: TRBV19
CDR3: ASRLGGHGELF; V: TRBV19
CDR3: ASSYQGRGEQY; V: TRBV27
CDR3: ASSLVSRGLYEQY; V: TRBV5-5
CDR3: ASSLGQGSYYGYT; V: TRBV7-8
CDR3: ASSLGPPSGGGQF; V: TRBV13
CDR3: ASRDTHYGYT; V: TRBV9
CDR3: ASNYAEGRDTGELF; V: TRBV28
CDR3: ASSFEIAGGLEEQY; V: TRBV7-6
CDR3: ASSRGARGYT; V: TRBV5-2
CDR3: ASSQSPRPFDEQY; V: TRBV4-1
CDR3: ASSLWTGAHEQY; V: TRBV28
CDR3: ASSQDLGVNTGELF; V: TRBV4-3
CDR3: ASSWGARGYT; V: TRBV28
CDR3: ASSDTPNYGYT; V: TRBV10-2
CDR3: ASSLGVNTDTQY; V: TRBV7-6
CDR3: ASSSTGLDTQY; V: TRBV4-1
CDR3: ASRAGGSTGELF; V: TRBV2
CDR3: ASSLDVGTVRASQPQH; V: TRBV7-2
CDR3: ASSLLPPTNYKQY; V: TRBV27
CDR3: ASSQPDSYEQY; V: TRBV5-4
CDR3: ASSFPGDTQH; V: TRBV27
CDR3: ASSLQGFNYGYT; V: TRBV7-8
CDR3: ASTVQGNSYNEQF; V: TRBV5-5
CDR3: ASVGWGSPLH; V: TRBV2
CDR3: ASSFRDNYGYT; V: TRBV5-1
CDR3: ASSLGLAGGLETQY; V: TRBV7-6
CDR3: AISHPGLYSYEQY; V: TRBV10-3
CDR3: ASSLASGGRNEQF; V: TRBV27
CDR3: ASSGPDRVAGYT; V: TRBV13
CDR3: ASSLSGMGAGETQY; V: TRBV27
CDR3: ASTGGYIQY; V: TRBV25-1
CDR3: ASSPRSDLGNTIY; V: TRBV7-9
CDR3: ASSFGGAEAF; V: TRBV28
CDR3: ASSLDKRARRGRGYT; V: TRBV7-2
CDR3: ASGLAGEVIGTGELF; V: TRBV5-4
CDR3: ASSQELAPATNEKLF; V: TRBV4-3
CDR3: ATSPGLDEWNTIY; V: TRBV7-2
CDR3: ASSLNRGSYNEQF; V: TRBV5-4
CDR3: ASSLGYNEQF; V: TRBV7-2
CDR3: ASSGRGIYNEQF; V: TRBV27
CDR3: ASSYSQGLQETQY; V: TRBV6-5
CDR3: ASSVGGSGRSGELF; V: TRBV9
CDR3: ASSELGGSTGELF; V: TRBV25-1
CDR3: ASSGTGTGNQPQH; V: TRBV9
CDR3: ASSLDRTYYGYT; V: TRBV5-8
CDR3: ASSYSRPYSNQPQH; V: TRBV6-5
CDR3: ASSFLDRGYEQY; V: TRBV7-9
CDR3: ASSLDGRGTDTQY; V: TRBV7-6
CDR3: ASSIGTGSYNEQF; V: TRBV19
CDR3: ASSLYRGGGYEQY; V: TRBV11-2
CDR3: ASSSTGVDEQY; V: TRBV7-8
CDR3: ASSSNSRQSRANVLT; V: TRBV11-3
CDR3: ASSLTGPSRDGYT; V: TRBV7-6
CDR3: ASSSGHYYEQY; V: TRBV5-1
CDR3: ASSDDPAGELF; V: TRBV6-4